The clone carrying this T cell receptor (beta chain) was seen only a few times. The data were obtained in a study of T cells after yellow fever vaccination. Each CDR3 protein is one row after TCRdb ran MiXCR on the 5' RACE reads. This sample has 100,000 to 150,000 distinct CDR3 sequences, with about 8.4% found just once. With 4 bases removed from V and 1 base from J, the gap between germline ends came to 9 bases. CDR3 length: 15 residues. Germline V CDR1 and CDR2: KGHDR, SFDVKD. This sequence was found in a man aged 18-30 years who received the YFV17D yellow fever vaccine. The sequencing here drew on CD8+ T cells sorted from PBMCs, taken on the day of the yellow fever booster vaccination. The rearrangement joins TRBV24-1 to TRBJ2-2, with no clear D. This CDR3 reads CATSDPDWNTGELFF. The DNA of the CDR3 is TGTGCCACCAGTGACCCTGACTGGAACACCGGGGAGCTGTTTTTT.